Listed here are 10 T cell receptor beta chains from one sample, sequenced in a study of shared clonotypes between healthy human individuals. Naivety among CD8 cells was defined by CD45RO negativity and positive CCR7 selection, thereby excluding terminally differentiated effector memory CD45RA+ cells. The data were produced by immunoSEQ multiplex PCR, yet TCRdb's version contains in-frame clones alone and is incomplete. This table holds 800,000 or so clones, around 96% found once. The sample consisted of naive CD8+ T cells sorted from blood. These receptors came from a man aged 25-45 years in good health.

This clone appeared a single time. This chain connects TRBV6-6 to TRBJ2-4; 8 bases agree with TRBD2. Per germline, CDR1 MNHNY and CDR2 SVGAGI (reference sequence). The CDR3 consists of 16 residues. Trimming took 5 bases from V and 1 from J; bases not matched to a gene: 7. This chain's CDR3 is CASSMGGRQAKNIQYF. The CDR3, as DNA: TGTGCCAGCAGTATGGGCGGGAGGCAGGCCAAAAACATTCAGTACTTC.

This clone was recorded a few times. The rearrangement links TRBV6-5 to TRBJ1-1, with D possibly being TRBD1 (6 bases). The germline V and J ends were trimmed by 2 bases and 0 bases, with 10 bases remaining between them. Germline V gene data show CDR1 as MNHEY and CDR2 as SVGAGI. This CDR3 comprises 15 residues. In nucleotides, the CDR3 is TGTGCCAGCAGTTACCTCTACAGGGTGAACACTGAAGCTTTCTTT. It encodes CASSYLYRVNTEAFF.

The V call is TRBV10-3, the J call TRBJ1-2; D is unclear. V lost 2 bases, J lost 10 bases, and 14 bases lay in between. This CDR3 is built from 13 residues. The germline CDR1 and CDR2 sequences are ENHRY and SYGVKD. CDR3 amino acids: CAISEPGLGDYTF. CDR3 bases: TGTGCCATCAGTGAGCCTGGGCTCGGAGACTACACCTTC.

V is TRBV27 and J is TRBJ2-1; a possible D gene is TRBD2 (6 bases). V lost 3 bases and J lost 8, with 20 bases in between. Per germline, CDR1 MNHEY and CDR2 SMNVEV (reference sequence). This CDR3 is 16 amino acids long. As DNA, the CDR3 is TGTGCCAGCAGTTTGCGGGGACTGTTAGTGGGCTATGAGCAGTTCTTC. Its translation is CASSLRGLLVGYEQFF.

This chain links TRBV6-6 with TRBJ2-3; possible D gene TRBD1, 5 bases. The CDR3 runs 14 residues. V shed 0 bases and J shed 4 bases, with 8 bases lying between them. Germline V gene lookup returns CDR1 MNHNY and CDR2 SVGAGI (reference sequence). The DNA for the CDR3 is TGTGCCAGCAGTTACTCGGCAGGGCCAGATACGCAGTATTTT. It specifies CASSYSAGPDTQYF.

With regard to this clone: The junction does not match germline at one end; this may be a read error. V usage is TRBV7-7 and J usage is TRBJ1-4; D perhaps matches TRBD1 (5 bases). Looked up from germline, CDR1 is SSHAT and CDR2 is FNYEAQ (reference sequence). The CDR3 length is 12 residues. The CDR3 here is CASSPRGGKLFF. The CDR3 nucleotides read TGTGCTAGCAGCCCCCGGGGGGGAAAACTGTTTTTT.

The chain employs TRBV9 and TRBJ2-3; D ambiguous. V was trimmed by 4 bases and J by 3 bases, leaving 18 bases between them. Per the germline V gene, CDR1 is SGDLS and CDR2 is YYNGEE. The CDR3 runs 16 residues. CDR3 nucleotide sequence: TGTGCCAGCAGCTCCCCCGTAGGGATACCAACAGATACGCAGTATTTT. It yields the protein CASSSPVGIPTDTQYF.

Points on this clone: Other DNA sequences in this specimen translate into the identical CDR3. The chain recombines TRBV6-5 with TRBJ2-2, with D unclear. Trimming removed 2 bases from V and 2 bases from J, with 6 bases in between. The CDR3 loop spans 14 amino acids. Germline loops: CDR1 MNHEY, CDR2 SVGAGI. The CDR3 here is CASSYGENTGELFF. CDR3 DNA sequence: TGTGCCAGCAGTTACGGAGAAAACACCGGGGAGCTGTTTTTT.

The CDR3 loop is CASSVKCRDRERVAHNEQFF. CDR3 sequence (DNA): TGTGCCAGCAGCGTCAAATGCCGGGACAGGGAACGTGTCGCCCACAATGAGCAGTTCTTC. V usage is TRBV21-1 and J usage is TRBJ2-1; the table's D call TRBD1 went unverified against the DNA. TRBV21-1 is a documented pseudogene. The CDR3 has 20 amino acids.

In regard to this clone: At the DNA level, this CDR3 is encoded by other sequences in the same sample as well. This rearrangement joins TRBV27 to TRBJ2-7; the match to TRBD2 covers 14 bases. The germline V gene encodes CDR1 MNHEY and CDR2 SMNVEV (reference sequence). J was trimmed by 6 bases and V by 5 bases; bases with no gene match: 3. The length of the CDR3 is 14 residues. This CDR3 is CASSRGLAGVEQYF. The DNA for the CDR3 is TGTGCCAGCAGTAGGGGACTAGCGGGAGTCGAGCAGTACTTC.